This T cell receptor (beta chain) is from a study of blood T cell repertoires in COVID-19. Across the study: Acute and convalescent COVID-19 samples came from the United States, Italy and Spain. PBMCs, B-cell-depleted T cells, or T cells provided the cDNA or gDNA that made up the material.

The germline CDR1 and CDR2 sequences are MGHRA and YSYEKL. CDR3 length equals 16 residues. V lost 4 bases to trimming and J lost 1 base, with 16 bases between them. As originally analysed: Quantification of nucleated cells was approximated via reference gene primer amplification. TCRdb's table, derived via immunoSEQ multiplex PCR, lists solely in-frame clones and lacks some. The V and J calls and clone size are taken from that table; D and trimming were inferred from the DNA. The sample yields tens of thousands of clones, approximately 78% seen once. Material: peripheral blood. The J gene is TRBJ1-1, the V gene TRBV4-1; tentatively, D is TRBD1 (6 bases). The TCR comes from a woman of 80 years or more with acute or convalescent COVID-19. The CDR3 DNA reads TGCGCCAGCAGCCCCCTGTCGGGACACAAGAACACTGAAGCTTTCTTT. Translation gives CASSPLSGHKNTEAFF.